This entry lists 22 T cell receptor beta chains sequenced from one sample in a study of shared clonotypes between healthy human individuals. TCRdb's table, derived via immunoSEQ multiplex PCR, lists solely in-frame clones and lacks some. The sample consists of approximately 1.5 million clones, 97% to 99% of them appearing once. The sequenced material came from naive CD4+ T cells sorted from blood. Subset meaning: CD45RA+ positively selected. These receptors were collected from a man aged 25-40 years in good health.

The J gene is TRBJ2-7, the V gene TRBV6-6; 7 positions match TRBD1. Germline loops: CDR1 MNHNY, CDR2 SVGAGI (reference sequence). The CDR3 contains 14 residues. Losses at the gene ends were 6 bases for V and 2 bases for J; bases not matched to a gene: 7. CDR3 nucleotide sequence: TGTGCCAGCAGCCCGACAGGGTTCACCTACGAGCAGTACTTC. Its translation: CASSPTGFTYEQYF.

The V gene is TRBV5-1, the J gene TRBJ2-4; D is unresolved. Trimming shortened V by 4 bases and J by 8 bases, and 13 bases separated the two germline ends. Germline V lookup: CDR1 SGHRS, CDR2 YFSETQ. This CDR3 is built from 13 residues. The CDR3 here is CASSPLGLDIQYF. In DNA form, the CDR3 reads TGCGCCAGCAGCCCTTTGGGTTTGGACATTCAGTACTTC.

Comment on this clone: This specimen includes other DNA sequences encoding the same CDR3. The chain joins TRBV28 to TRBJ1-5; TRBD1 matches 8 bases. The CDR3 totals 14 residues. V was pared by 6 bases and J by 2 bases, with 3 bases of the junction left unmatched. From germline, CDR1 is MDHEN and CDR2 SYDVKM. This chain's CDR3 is CASSLTGGNQPQHF. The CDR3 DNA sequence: TGTGCCAGCAGCCTGACAGGGGGCAATCAGCCCCAGCATTTT.

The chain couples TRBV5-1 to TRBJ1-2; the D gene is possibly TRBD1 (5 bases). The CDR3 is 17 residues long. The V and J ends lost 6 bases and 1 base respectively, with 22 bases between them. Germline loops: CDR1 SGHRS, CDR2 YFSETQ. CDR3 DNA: TGCGCCAGCACCGATACCCGGGACGGATCTTTTAACTATGGCTACACCTTC. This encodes CASTDTRDGSFNYGYTF.

For the CDR3, the DNA is TGTGCCAGCAGCTTAGAGGGGACAGGGGGCCCCATGAACACTGAAGCTTTCTTT. Translation gives CASSLEGTGGPMNTEAFF. The J gene is TRBJ1-1, the V gene TRBV7-8, with 12 nucleotides matching TRBD1. The CDR3 is made up of 18 amino acids. Germline-derived CDR1 and CDR2 are SGHVS and FQNEAQ. V was pared by 1 base and J by 0 bases, with 6 bases of the junction left unmatched.

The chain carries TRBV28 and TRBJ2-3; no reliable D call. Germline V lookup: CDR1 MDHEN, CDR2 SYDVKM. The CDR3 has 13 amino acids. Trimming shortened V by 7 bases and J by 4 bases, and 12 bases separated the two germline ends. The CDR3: CASKFSEPDTQYF. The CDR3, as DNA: TGTGCCAGCAAATTTAGTGAGCCAGATACGCAGTATTTT.

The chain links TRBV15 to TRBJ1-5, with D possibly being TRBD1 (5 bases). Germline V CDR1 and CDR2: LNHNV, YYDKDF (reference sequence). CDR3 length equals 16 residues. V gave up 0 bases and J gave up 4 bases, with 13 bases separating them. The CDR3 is CATSREGRIPNQPQHF. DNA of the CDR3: TGTGCCACCAGCAGAGAGGGGCGGATTCCGAATCAGCCCCAGCATTTT.

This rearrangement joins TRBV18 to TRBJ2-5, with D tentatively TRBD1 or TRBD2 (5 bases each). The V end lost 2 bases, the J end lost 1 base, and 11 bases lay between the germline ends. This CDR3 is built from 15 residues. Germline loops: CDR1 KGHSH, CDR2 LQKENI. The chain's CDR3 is CASSPGGQAQETQYF. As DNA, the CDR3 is TGTGCCAGCTCACCAGGAGGACAAGCCCAAGAGACCCAGTACTTC.

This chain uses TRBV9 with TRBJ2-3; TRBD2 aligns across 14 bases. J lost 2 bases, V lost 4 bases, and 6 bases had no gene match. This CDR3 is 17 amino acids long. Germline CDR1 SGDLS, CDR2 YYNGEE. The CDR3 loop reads CASSPRLAGGLTDTQYF. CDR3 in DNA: TGTGCCAGCAGCCCGCGACTAGCGGGAGGGCTCACAGATACGCAGTATTTT.

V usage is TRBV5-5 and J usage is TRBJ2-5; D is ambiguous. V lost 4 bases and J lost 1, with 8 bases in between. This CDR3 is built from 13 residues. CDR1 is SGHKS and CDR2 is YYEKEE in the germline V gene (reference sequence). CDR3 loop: CASSRVGQETQYF. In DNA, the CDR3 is TGTGCCAGCAGCCGGGTGGGCCAAGAGACCCAGTACTTC.

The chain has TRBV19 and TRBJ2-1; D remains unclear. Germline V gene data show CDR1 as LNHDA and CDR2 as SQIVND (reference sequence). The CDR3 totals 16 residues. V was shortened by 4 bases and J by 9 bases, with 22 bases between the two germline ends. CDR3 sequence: CASSTPRAGAAGEQFF. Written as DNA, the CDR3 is TGTGCCAGTAGTACTCCACGCGCTGGAGCCGCAGGTGAGCAGTTCTTC.

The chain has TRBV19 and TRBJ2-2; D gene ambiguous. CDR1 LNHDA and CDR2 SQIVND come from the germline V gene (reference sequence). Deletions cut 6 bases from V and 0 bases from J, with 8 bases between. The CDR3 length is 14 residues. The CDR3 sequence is CASRSVANTGELFF. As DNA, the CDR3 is TGTGCCAGTAGGAGTGTCGCGAACACCGGGGAGCTGTTTTTT. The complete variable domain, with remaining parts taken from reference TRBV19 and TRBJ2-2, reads DGGITQSPKYLFRKEGQNVTLSCEQNLNHDAMYWYRQDPGQGLRLIYYSQIVNDFQKGDIAEGYSVSREKKESFPLTVTSAQKNPTAFYLCASRSVANTGELFFGEGSRLTVL.

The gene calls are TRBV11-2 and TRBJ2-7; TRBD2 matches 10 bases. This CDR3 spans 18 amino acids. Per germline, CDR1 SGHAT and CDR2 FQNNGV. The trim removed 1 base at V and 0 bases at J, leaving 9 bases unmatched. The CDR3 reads CASSLGPWASGSSYEQYF. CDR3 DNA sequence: TGTGCCAGCAGCTTAGGTCCTTGGGCTAGCGGGAGCTCCTACGAGCAGTACTTC. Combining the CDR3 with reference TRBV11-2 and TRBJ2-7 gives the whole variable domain EAGVAQSPRYKIIEKRQSVAFWCNPISGHATLYWYQQILGQGPKLLIQFQNNGVVDDSQLPKDRFSAERLKGVDSTLKIQPAKLEDSAVYLCASSLGPWASGSSYEQYFGPGTRLTVT.

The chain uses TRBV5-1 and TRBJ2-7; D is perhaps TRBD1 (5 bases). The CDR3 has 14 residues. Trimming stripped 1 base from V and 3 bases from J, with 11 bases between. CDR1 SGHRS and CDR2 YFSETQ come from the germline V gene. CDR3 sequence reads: CASSLFGRDYEQYF. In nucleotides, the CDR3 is TGCGCCAGCAGCTTGTTTGGCAGGGACTACGAGCAGTACTTC.

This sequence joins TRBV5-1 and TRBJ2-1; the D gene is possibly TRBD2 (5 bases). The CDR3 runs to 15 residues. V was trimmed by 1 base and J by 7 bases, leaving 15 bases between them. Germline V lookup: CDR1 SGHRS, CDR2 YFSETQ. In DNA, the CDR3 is TGCGCCAGCAGCTTGACTCTAGCTGTGGGGAATGAGCAGTTCTTC. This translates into CASSLTLAVGNEQFF. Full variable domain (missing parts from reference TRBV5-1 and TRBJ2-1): KAGVTQTPRYLIKTRGQQVTLSCSPISGHRSVSWYQQTPGQGLQFLFEYFSETQRNKGNFPGRFSGRQFSNSRSEMNVSTLELGDSALYLCASSLTLAVGNEQFFGPGTRLTVL.

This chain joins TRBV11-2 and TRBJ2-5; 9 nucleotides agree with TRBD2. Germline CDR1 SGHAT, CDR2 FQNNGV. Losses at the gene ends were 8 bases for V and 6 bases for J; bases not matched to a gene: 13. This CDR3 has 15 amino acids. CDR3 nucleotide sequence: TGTGCCAGCGCCACCTTGGCGGGAGGGCTTAAGACCCAGTACTTC. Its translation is CASATLAGGLKTQYF.

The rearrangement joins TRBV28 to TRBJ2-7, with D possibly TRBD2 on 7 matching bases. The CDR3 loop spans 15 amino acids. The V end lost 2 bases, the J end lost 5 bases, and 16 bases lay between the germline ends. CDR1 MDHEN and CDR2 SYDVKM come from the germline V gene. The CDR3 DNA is TGTGCCAGCAGTTTAGTTCGTCGGGGGGCGGACGAGCAGTACTTC. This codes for CASSLVRRGADEQYF.

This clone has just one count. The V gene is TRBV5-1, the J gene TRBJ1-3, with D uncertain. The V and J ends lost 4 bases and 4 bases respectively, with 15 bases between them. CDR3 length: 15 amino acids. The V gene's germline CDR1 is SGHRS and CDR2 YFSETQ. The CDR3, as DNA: TGCGCCAGCAGCCCGGCGGCGGCGAGCGGAAACACCATATATTTT. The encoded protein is CASSPAAASGNTIYF.

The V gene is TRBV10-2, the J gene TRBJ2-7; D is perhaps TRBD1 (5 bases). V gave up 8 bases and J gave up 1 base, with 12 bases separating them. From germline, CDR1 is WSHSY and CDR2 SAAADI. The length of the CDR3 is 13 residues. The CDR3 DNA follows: TGCGCCAGCGCCAAACCAGGGTCCTACGAGCAGTACTTC. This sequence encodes CASAKPGSYEQYF.

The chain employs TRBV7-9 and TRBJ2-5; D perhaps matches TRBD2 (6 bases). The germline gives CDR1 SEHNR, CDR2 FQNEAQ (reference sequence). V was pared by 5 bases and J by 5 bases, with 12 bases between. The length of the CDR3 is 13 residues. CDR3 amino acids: CASSPGVEETQYF. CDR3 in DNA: TGTGCCAGCAGCCCGGGGGTAGAGGAGACCCAGTACTTC.

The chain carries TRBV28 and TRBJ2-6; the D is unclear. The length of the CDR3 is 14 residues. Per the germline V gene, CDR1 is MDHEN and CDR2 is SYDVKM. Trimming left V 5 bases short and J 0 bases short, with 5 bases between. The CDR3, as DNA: TGTGCCAGCAGTATCAGCTCTGGGGCCAACGTCCTGACTTTC. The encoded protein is CASSISSGANVLTF. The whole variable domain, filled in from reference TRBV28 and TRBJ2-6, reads DVKVTQSSRYLVKRTGEKVFLECVQDMDHENMFWYRQDPGLGLRLIYFSYDVKMKEKGDIPEGYSVSREKKERFSLILESASTNQTSMYLCASSISSGANVLTFGAGSRLTVL.

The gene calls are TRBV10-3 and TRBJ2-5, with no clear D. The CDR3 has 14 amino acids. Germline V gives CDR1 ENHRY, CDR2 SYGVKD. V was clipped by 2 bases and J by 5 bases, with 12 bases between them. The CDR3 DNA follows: TGTGCCATCAGTGAGGGGTGGGGTTGGGAGACCCAGTACTTC. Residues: CAISEGWGWETQYF.